This T cell receptor beta chain was found in a study of post-analysis software for immune sequencing data. Findings and caveats of the study: Diversity measured as normalized Chao1 was significantly lower in multiple sclerosis patients than in controls. With TRBV5-6, TRBV5-1 and TRBV20-1 included, roughly five TRBV segments were more frequent in patients than in controls.

The CDR3 covers 16 residues. With 2 bases clipped from V and 3 bases from J, the junction kept 7 bases outside the gene matches. CDR1 MNHGY and CDR2 SAAAGT come from the germline V gene. This clonotype was counted ten times or more. Its antigen is unknown. Unique molecular identifiers featured in each of the TCR beta cDNA libraries. A few hundred thousand cDNA molecules came from around 1 to 9.1 million T cells. Using its own MiXCR run on the PCR reads, TCRdb lists one record per CDR3 protein. This repertoire shows roughly 540,000 distinct CDR3 sequences, around 34% found once; its top ten account for less than 6%.

Sequencing was carried out using blood. The rearrangement uses TRBV6-8 and TRBJ2-7, with 10 bases fitting TRBD1. This TCR was sampled from a girl between 2 and 17 years old with multiple sclerosis. The CDR3 loop reads CASSYPGQGDIYEQYF. The CDR3 coding sequence is TGTGCCAGCAGTTACCCCGGACAGGGGGATATCTACGAGCAGTACTTC.